The rows below give T cell receptor beta chains drawn from one sample of a study of cytomegalovirus exposure and HLA in healthy donors. The assay was immunoSEQ multiplex PCR, and TCRdb's table has in-frame clones only and misses some. The sample yields roughly 200,000 clones, approximately 86% seen once. The specimen sequenced was PBMCs. These receptors originate from a man younger than 40 in good health and CMV-seropositive. CDR3s include the opening cysteine and the closing phenylalanine or tryptophan. D genes are given only for firm matches. Only part of the rows carry a size: once, few, many, or a class if the clone is expanded.

abundance	j_gene	v_gene	len	d_gene	CDR3nt	CDR3aa
few	TRBJ1-3	TRBV27	15	-	TGTGCCAGCAGTTTACGGGGACCTATGGGAAACACCATATATTTT	CASSLRGPMGNTIYF
-	TRBJ2-2	TRBV4-1	18	-	TGCGCCAGCAGCCAAGATCGGGTGGTGAGATTGGTCACCGGGGAGCTGTTTTTT	CASSQDRVVRLVTGELFF
once	TRBJ2-2	TRBV6-5	15	TRBD2	TGTGCCAGCAGTAGCGGGAGTTGGGTCACCGGGGAGCTGTTTTTT	CASSSGSWVTGELFF
-	TRBJ2-3	TRBV27	16	TRBD1	TGTGCCAGCAGTCTCAACAGGGGATTTAGCACAGATACGCAGTATTTT	CASSLNRGFSTDTQYF
-	TRBJ2-2	TRBV7-6	16	-	TGTGCCAGCAGCCTCCTAGGGCGCGGGGTTGGCGGGGAGCTGTTTTTT	CASSLLGRGVGGELFF
-	TRBJ1-4	TRBV18	15	-	TGTGCCAGCTCACCATTTTGGGGGCGAGAGGAAAAACTGTTTTTT	CASSPFWGREEKLFF
once	TRBJ2-1	TRBV2	13	-	TGTGCCAGCAAGGCCCTGGAGGACAATGAGCAGTTCTTC	CASKALEDNEQFF
-	TRBJ2-2	TRBV5-1	13	-	TGCGCCAGCGGGGCTCCGAACACCGGGGAGCTGTTTTTT	CASGAPNTGELFF
-	TRBJ1-1	TRBV6-5	14	TRBD1	TGTGCCAGCAGGGAAACGACAGGGGAGACTGAAGCTTTCTTT	CASRETTGETEAFF
once	TRBJ1-1	TRBV5-1	12	-	TGCGCCAGCAGCTTGGAACAGGGTGAAGCTTTCTTT	CASSLEQGEAFF
-	TRBJ1-5	TRBV4-3	15	-	TGCGCCAGCAGCCAGGGGTGGAACATCAATCAGCCCCAGCATTTT	CASSQGWNINQPQHF
-	TRBJ1-2	TRBV5-4	15	-	TGTGCCAGCAGCTTGGGGGGGGGACCTAACTATGGCTACACCTTC	CASSLGGGPNYGYTF
-	TRBJ1-4	TRBV6-6	15	TRBD1	TGTGCCAGCAGTCCCAGGGACAGAACTAATGAAAAACTGTTTTTT	CASSPRDRTNEKLFF
-	TRBJ2-1	TRBV15	14	TRBD2	TGTGCCACCAGCATATCGGGACTATCGAATGAGCAGTTCTTC	CATSISGLSNEQFF
once	TRBJ1-4	TRBV9	16	TRBD1	TGTGCCAGCAGCGTAGGCATTGGACAGGGGAATGAAAAACTGTTTTTT	CASSVGIGQGNEKLFF
-	TRBJ2-7	TRBV4-1	18	TRBD1	TGCGCCAGCAGCGTTCGGGACAGGCCCCCGCCAGGCTCCTACGAGCAGTACTTC	CASSVRDRPPPGSYEQYF
-	TRBJ1-5	TRBV6-1	15	-	TGTGCCAGCAGTGAAGCCGGGACAAGGGGTCAGCCCCAGCATTTT	CASSEAGTRGQPQHF
-	TRBJ2-6	TRBV28	20	TRBD2	TGTGCCAGCAGTCCAACGGGACTAGCGGGACCACGCTCTGGGGCCAACGTCCTGACTTTC	CASSPTGLAGPRSGANVLTF
-	TRBJ2-3	TRBV29-1	15	TRBD1	TGCAGCGGCAACCGGGGGACAGGGGCTCCAGATACGCAGTATTTT	CSGNRGTGAPDTQYF
-	TRBJ2-2	TRBV5-1	13	-	TGCGCCAGCCGGGACACCAACACCGGGGAGCTGTTTTTT	CASRDTNTGELFF
-	TRBJ1-1	TRBV7-8	15	TRBD1	TGTGCCAGCAGCTCCGGGACAGAGAAGAACACTGAAGCTTTCTTT	CASSSGTEKNTEAFF
-	TRBJ2-7	TRBV27	11	-	TGTGCCAGCAGTTCATCGTACGAGCAGTACTTC	CASSSSYEQYF
-	TRBJ2-5	TRBV19	13	-	TGTGCCAGTAGTACCCAGGATGGGAAGACCCAGTACTTC	CASSTQDGKTQYF
-	TRBJ1-5	TRBV28	15	-	TGTGCCAGCAGTTTTCGGGGCGGGAATGGTCAGCCCCAGCATTTT	CASSFRGGNGQPQHF
-	TRBJ1-5	TRBV7-6	14	-	TGTGCCAGCAGCGGCGGACGGAACAATCAGCCCCAGCATTTT	CASSGGRNNQPQHF
-	TRBJ2-5	TRBV5-1	15	-	TGCGCCAGCAGCTTAATTGGCCAGGTACAAGAGACCCAGTACTTC	CASSLIGQVQETQYF
-	TRBJ2-7	TRBV5-4	14	-	TGTGCCAGCAGGTGGGATGGACAGAGATACGAGCAGTACTTC	CASRWDGQRYEQYF
few	TRBJ1-2	TRBV4-2	16	TRBD1	TGTGCCAGCAGCGCCGACAGGGTACAACGCACCTATGGCTACACCTTC	CASSADRVQRTYGYTF
-	TRBJ2-2	TRBV2	15	-	TGTGCCAGCAGCCCAGGGAGCCCACCCACCGGGGAGCTGTTTTTT	CASSPGSPPTGELFF
-	TRBJ2-1	TRBV9	15	-	TGTGCCAGCAGCGCAGGGACATCCCGTGACAATGAGCAGTTCTTC	CASSAGTSRDNEQFF
-	TRBJ2-2	TRBV29-1	12	-	TGCAGCGTTCGACCCTCGACCGGGGAGCTGTTTTTT	CSVRPSTGELFF
-	TRBJ2-7	TRBV5-1	15	-	TGCGCCAGCAGCTTGACACAGGGAACCAACTACGAGCAGTACTTC	CASSLTQGTNYEQYF
-	TRBJ2-1	TRBV6-1	20	TRBD2	TGTGCCAGCAGTGCCCCTTCGGGACTAGCGGGGGTTAGCTCCTACAATGAGCAGTTCTTC	CASSAPSGLAGVSSYNEQFF
-	TRBJ2-2	TRBV27	13	-	TGTGCCAGCAGCCCCAGGACCACCGGGGAGCTGTTTTTT	CASSPRTTGELFF
few	TRBJ2-7	TRBV5-1	14	-	TGCGCCAGCAGCTTGGCAGATTTGGGTAGCGAGCAGTACTTC	CASSLADLGSEQYF
few	TRBJ2-7	TRBV5-4	12	TRBD2	TGTGCCAGCACTAGCGGATCCTACGAGCAGTACTTC	CASTSGSYEQYF
-	TRBJ1-4	TRBV12-2	13	-	TGTGCAAGTCGCCCCCCCCGAGTAGGGGCCAAACCATTT	CASRPPRVGAKPF
-	TRBJ1-2	TRBV6-1	13	TRBD1	TGTGCCAGCATTGATACAGGGGCGGGTGGCTACACCTTC	CASIDTGAGGYTF
-	TRBJ1-2	TRBV18	15	-	TGTGCCAGCCACCTTAACTTTACAGGAGGCTATGGCTACACCTTC	CASHLNFTGGYGYTF
-	TRBJ2-1	TRBV6-5	15	TRBD2	TGTGCCAGCAGGCGAACTAGCGGAGGGGTCAATGAGCAGTTCTTC	CASRRTSGGVNEQFF
-	TRBJ2-2	TRBV25-1	15	TRBD1	TGTGCCAGCAGAAGGACAGGGGATTACACCGGGGAGCTGTTTTTT	CASRRTGDYTGELFF
-	TRBJ1-1	TRBV28	15	-	TGTGCCAGCAGCCTAGGATGGCAGGGTGACACTGAAGCTTTCTTT	CASSLGWQGDTEAFF
-	TRBJ1-1	TRBV30	13	-	TGTGCCTGGAGTGTGCAGGGGTGGACTGAAGCTTTCTTT	CAWSVQGWTEAFF
-	TRBJ2-2	TRBV9	13	-	TGTGCCAGCAACGCTCAGAGCACCGGGGAGCTGTTTTTT	CASNAQSTGELFF
-	TRBJ2-1	TRBV6-5	13	-	TGTGCCAGCAGTCTATCAGGGCCTGGTGAGCAGTTCTTC	CASSLSGPGEQFF
-	TRBJ2-3	TRBV11-2	18	-	TGTGCCAGCAGCTTACGTAGCGGTAGCAGCCCTAGCACAGATACGCAGTATTTT	CASSLRSGSSPSTDTQYF
-	TRBJ1-5	TRBV4-3	17	TRBD1	TGCGCCAGCAGCCAAGTGAGGACAGGCAATAGCAATCAGCCCCAGCATTTT	CASSQVRTGNSNQPQHF
once	TRBJ2-1	TRBV6-5	14	-	TGTGCCAGCAGAGGGAGCGGCTCCTACAATGAGCAGTTCTTC	CASRGSGSYNEQFF